This T cell receptor beta chain was identified during a study of T cell responses to AZD1222 COVID-19 vaccine. This clone appeared a single time. A read error may account for a junction end that differs from germline. The assay was immunoSEQ multiplex PCR, and TCRdb's table has in-frame clones only and misses some. Here the sample spans over 150,000 clones, about 83% being singletons. The source material was peripheral blood, sampled 28 days after the second AZD1222 dose. This receptor was taken from an adult who received the AZD1222 COVID-19 vaccine.

The CDR3 DNA is TGTGCCACCAGCAGAGATATTGGGGGTGAGGCCACGAATTTT. Translating it yields CATSRDIGGEATNF. This chain uses TRBV15 with TRBJ1-4; tentatively, D is TRBD1 (5 bases). The germline V gene encodes CDR1 LNHNV and CDR2 YYDKDF (reference sequence). This CDR3 contains 14 residues.